Listed here are 28 T cell receptor delta chains from one sample, sequenced in a study of Vδ1+ human thymocytes. No antigen has been identified for these receptors. RNA was extracted from the cells and then reverse transcribed. Multiplex PCR used pooled V-gene forward primers and a constant-region reverse primer to amplify CDR3s. TCRdb reanalyzed the multiplex PCR reads using CATT. The sample shows tens of thousands of delta-chain clones, 25% to 30% of them seen only once. General study results and limits: In the thymus, TRG and TRD repertoires looked highly polyclonal with Gaussian CDR3 lengths.

Input material: Vdelta1+ gamma-delta thymocytes from the thymus. Subset denoted: FACS-sorted CD3+ TCRalphabeta- TCRVdelta1+ TCRVdelta2- thymocytes. All receptors come from a boy younger than two who had congenital heart surgery.

This clone was counted between two and nine times. This sequence joins TRDV1 and TRDJ1; 8 positions match TRDD3. The CDR3 sequence is 22 residues long. V shed 1 base and J 1 base; nucleotides not matched to a gene: 23. Germline V CDR1 and CDR2: TSWWSYY, QGS. The CDR3 spells CALGERVVDHCTGDTGTDKLIF. CDR3 bases: TGTGCTCTTGGGGAACGTGTAGTTGATCACTGTACTGGGGATACAGGCACCGATAAACTCATCTTT.

This chain connects TRDV1 to TRDJ1, with 7 positions matching TRDD3. Germline CDR1 reads TSWWSYY; CDR2 reads QGS. CDR3 length: 23 residues. Germline trimming cut 1 base from V and 4 bases from J; bases unmatched to any gene: 30. CDR3 residues: CALGEPLSGLGAGEDPYIDKLIF. The CDR3 DNA sequence: TGTGCTCTTGGGGAACCTCTAAGCGGGCTGGGGGCCGGGGAGGACCCGTACATCGATAAACTCATCTTT.

This chain links TRDV1 with TRDJ1; TRDD3 matches at 8 bases. The CDR3 runs to 17 residues. J lost 0 bases, V lost 2 bases, and 8 bases had no gene match. Germline V gene lookup returns CDR1 TSWWSYY and CDR2 QGS. The chain's CDR3 is CALGEGVGGIDTDKLIF. CDR3 sequence (DNA): TGTGCTCTTGGGGAAGGGGTCGGGGGGATAGACACCGATAAACTCATCTTT.

This sequence joins TRDV1 and TRDJ1; the match to TRDD3 covers 9 bases. The CDR3 covers 17 residues. J was trimmed by 7 bases and V by 0 bases; bases with no gene match: 12. Looked up from germline, CDR1 is TSWWSYY and CDR2 is QGS. The CDR3 is CALGELTGKGIRSKLIF. The CDR3 DNA sequence: TGTGCTCTTGGGGAACTGACCGGTAAGGGGATACGCAGTAAACTCATCTTT.

About this clone: This sequence may be a read error, since a much larger clone differs from it by one base. This chain joins TRDV1 and TRDJ1; 9 bases map to TRDD3. Trimming removed 5 bases from V and 5 bases from J; junction bases left unmatched: 21. The germline CDR1 and CDR2 sequences are TSWWSYY and QGS. The CDR3 sequence is 19 residues long. The CDR3, as DNA: TGTGCTCTTGGGTCCCAAAGGGGCCCCGTACTGGGGGACGGGGATAAACTCATCTTT. Translated: CALGSQRGPVLGDGDKLIF.

The rearrangement links TRDV1 to TRDJ1; D possibly corresponds to TRDD3 (6 bases). Trimming left V 3 bases short and J 0 bases short, with 26 bases between. The germline CDR1 and CDR2 sequences are TSWWSYY and QGS. The CDR3 extends over 20 amino acids. The CDR3 loop reads CALGELDDPLGGKYTDKLIF. Written as DNA, the CDR3 is TGTGCTCTTGGGGAGCTTGATGACCCCTTGGGGGGTAAGTACACCGATAAACTCATCTTT.

This clone has more than one count but fewer than ten. The genes are TRDV1 and TRDJ1; weak D call: TRDD3 (6 bases). Deletions cut 8 bases from V and 0 bases from J, with 22 bases between. This CDR3 is built from 17 residues. Germline CDR1 reads TSWWSYY; CDR2 reads QGS. The CDR3 sequence is CALWKGTGGPNTDKLIF. In DNA, the CDR3 is TGTGCTCTTTGGAAGGGTACCGGGGGACCAAACACCGATAAACTCATCTTT.

This chain links TRDV1 with TRDJ1; possibly TRDD3 for D (6 bases). The germline V and J ends were trimmed by 4 bases and 2 bases, with 44 bases remaining between them. CDR1 and CDR2 from the germline V gene are TSWWSYY and QGS. The CDR3 runs 25 residues. This CDR3 reads CALGGNFSFEMGLAELGIRTDKLIF. As DNA, the CDR3 is TGTGCTCTTGGGGGGAATTTTTCTTTCGAGATGGGGTTGGCCGAGTTGGGGATTCGGACCGATAAACTCATCTTT.

This clone came up a few times. V usage is TRDV1 and J usage is TRDJ1; TRDD3 matches at 8 bases. The germline V gene has CDR1 TSWWSYY and CDR2 QGS. This CDR3 spans 22 amino acids. The V segment lost 2 bases and the J segment 0 bases; nucleotides outside the gene matches: 23. In DNA, the CDR3 is TGTGCTCTTGGGGAATATTCCGGGGTACTGGGGGCTTGGTTGGAGAACACCGATAAACTCATCTTT. It encodes CALGEYSGVLGAWLENTDKLIF.

The chain carries TRDV1 and TRDJ1; 12 nucleotides match TRDD3. This CDR3 is 17 amino acids long. Trimming removed 0 bases from V and 6 bases from J; junction bases left unmatched: 8. CDR1 is TSWWSYY, CDR2 QGS, per germline. The CDR3 loop reads CALGELSGTGGYYKLIF. The CDR3 region has the DNA TGTGCTCTTGGGGAACTTAGCGGAACTGGGGGATACTATAAACTCATCTTT.

The chain joins TRDV1 to TRDJ1, with 11 bases that match TRDD3. Germline values: CDR1 TSWWSYY, CDR2 QGS. The V segment lost 4 bases and the J segment 3 bases; nucleotides outside the gene matches: 22. The CDR3 sequence is 21 residues long. The CDR3 region is CALGGSFHDWGISPRSDKLIF. CDR3 DNA sequence: TGTGCTCTTGGGGGATCTTTCCACGACTGGGGGATAAGCCCCAGGTCCGATAAACTCATCTTT.

This clone was counted between two and nine times. The same CDR3 can be traced to other DNA sequences in this sample. J is TRDJ1 and V is TRDV1, with TRDD3 matching 8 bases. Germline CDR1 is TSWWSYY and CDR2 is QGS. The V and J ends lost 7 bases and 4 bases, in that order; junction bases with no gene match: 17. The CDR3 consists of 17 residues. The CDR3 is CALDPFPTVWGSDKLIF. Here the CDR3 DNA reads TGTGCTCTTGACCCCTTCCCTACGGTCTGGGGGAGCGATAAACTCATCTTT.

To note about this clone: The sample contains more than one DNA sequence encoding this CDR3. This chain joins TRDV1 and TRDJ1; 13 nucleotides agree with TRDD3. The CDR3 extends over 24 amino acids. Germline loops: CDR1 TSWWSYY, CDR2 QGS. The junction had 37 bases not matched to a gene; V was cut back by 5 bases and J by 10 bases. The CDR3 DNA is TGTGCTCTTGGGCCAACCCCCCTGGCCCACTCACGTACTGGGGGATACGTGCCATCCAGGGGACTCATCTTT. Its translation: CALGPTPLAHSRTGGYVPSRGLIF.

The chain joins TRDV1 to TRDJ1; 8 nucleotides line up with TRDD3. The CDR3 is 20 amino acids. In germline, CDR1 is TSWWSYY, CDR2 QGS. The junction had 17 bases not matched to a gene; V was cut back by 2 bases and J by 0 bases. The DNA for the CDR3 is TGTGCTCTTGGGGAATTAAGGGGATTACTGGGGGTCAAGTACACCGATAAACTCATCTTT. This gives the protein CALGELRGLLGVKYTDKLIF.

This chain connects TRDV1 to TRDJ1; TRDD3 agrees at 8 bases. The V segment lost 5 bases and the J segment 2 bases; nucleotides outside the gene matches: 34. The CDR3 spans 24 residues. Looked up from germline, CDR1 is TSWWSYY and CDR2 is QGS. DNA of the CDR3: TGTGCTCTTGGGAAGAGGACTCCAACGCCAGGCTGGGGGACTCCCCCTCCTATTACCGATAAACTCATCTTT. It is translated as CALGKRTPTPGWGTPPPITDKLIF.

For this clone: The junction does not match germline at one end; this may be a read error. Additional DNA sequences in this sample encode the identical CDR3. The rearrangement uses TRDV1 and TRDJ1; TRDD3 matches 10 bases. Germline V gene sequence: CDR1 TSWWSYY, CDR2 QGS. The CDR3 totals 19 residues. The DNA for the CDR3 is TGTGCTCTTGGGGACCGATACGTTGGGGGATACACGTACACCGATAAACTTATCTTT. Its protein is CALGDRYVGGYTYTDKLIF.

The chain is built from TRDV1 and TRDJ1; 10 bases agree with TRDD3. V was pared by 2 bases and J by 4 bases, with 13 bases of the junction left unmatched. CDR3 length equals 18 residues. Germline values: CDR1 TSWWSYY, CDR2 QGS. The CDR3 bases are TGTGCTCTTGGGGAAATGTTGGGGGGGATACGGTTGGGCGATAAACTCATCTTT. Translated: CALGEMLGGIRLGDKLIF.

The chain carries TRDV1 and TRDJ1; 10 bases are a match to TRDD3. V shed 3 bases, J shed 2 bases, and the junction held 15 bases outside the gene matches. The germline CDR1 and CDR2 sequences are TSWWSYY and QGS. The CDR3 is made up of 19 amino acids. The CDR3 DNA reads as TGTGCTCTTGGGGACAACTTCCGGCGGGGGATACGCCTAACCGATAAACTCATCTTT. This translates into CALGDNFRRGIRLTDKLIF.

The chain carries TRDV1 and TRDJ1; 11 bases line up with TRDD3. The CDR3 sequence is 22 residues long. Germline CDR1 reads TSWWSYY; CDR2 reads QGS. Trimming cost V 1 base and J 2 bases; bases outside gene matches: 21. CDR3 protein: CALGEQGNGYNWGIETTDKLIF. The CDR3 region has the DNA TGTGCTCTTGGGGAACAGGGGAATGGGTATAACTGGGGGATAGAGACTACCGATAAACTCATCTTT.

V gene TRDV1 combines with J gene TRDJ1; 13 bases fit TRDD3. CDR1 is TSWWSYY and CDR2 is QGS in the germline V gene. The CDR3 loop spans 22 amino acids. With 5 bases clipped from V and 3 bases from J, the junction kept 24 bases outside the gene matches. The chain's CDR3 is CALGNHSRSPSTGGYDADKLIF. The CDR3 region has the DNA TGTGCTCTTGGGAACCATTCCCGATCTCCCAGTACTGGGGGATACGACGCCGATAAACTCATCTTT.

The J gene is TRDJ1, the V gene TRDV1, with D possibly being TRDD2 or TRDD3 (9 bases each). The CDR3 has 19 amino acids. V was cut by 3 bases and J by 10 bases, with 33 bases left in between. CDR1 and CDR2 (germline): TSWWSYY, QGS. In DNA, the CDR3 is TGTGCTCTTGGGGACCTGCCTTCCTACCTTCGACTGGGGGAGACGGGACTCATCTTT. Encoded protein: CALGDLPSYLRLGETGLIF.

This chain joins TRDV1 and TRDJ1, with 8 nucleotides matching TRDD3. The trim removed 5 bases at V and 0 bases at J, leaving 23 bases unmatched. The V gene's germline CDR1 is TSWWSYY and CDR2 QGS. This CDR3 has 21 residues. The CDR3 region is CALGFVASGGISGEYTDKLIF. For the CDR3, the DNA is TGTGCTCTTGGGTTTGTAGCCTCCGGGGGGATATCGGGCGAGTACACCGATAAACTCATCTTT.

The rearrangement joins TRDV1 to TRDJ1, with 10 bases fitting TRDD3. The CDR3 sequence is 23 residues long. Trimming at V came to 3 bases and at J to 3 bases, leaving 28 bases not matched to a gene. Per germline, CDR1 TSWWSYY and CDR2 QGS. This CDR3 is CALGEPFSSYVTRGGYGADKLIF. CDR3 in DNA: TGTGCTCTTGGGGAGCCCTTCTCTTCCTACGTGACCAGAGGGGGATACGGCGCCGATAAACTCATCTTT.

To note about this clone: Other nucleotide sequences in the sample specify the same CDR3. The chain couples TRDV1 to TRDJ1; possibly TRDD3 for D (5 bases). The germline gives CDR1 TSWWSYY, CDR2 QGS. The CDR3 covers 19 residues. V was cut by 0 bases and J by 0 bases, with 20 bases left in between. The DNA for the CDR3 is TGTGCTCTTGGGGAACTAGTGCGCGGTGAGGGATCATACACCGATAAACTCATCTTT. Its protein is CALGELVRGEGSYTDKLIF.

This clone turned up a few times. The rearrangement uses TRDV1 and TRDJ1; TRDD2 agrees at 9 bases. The trim removed 0 bases at V and 1 base at J, leaving 21 bases unmatched. CDR1 is TSWWSYY, CDR2 QGS, per germline. The CDR3 runs 22 residues. The CDR3 is CALGELINPSYRWGTTTDKLIF. As DNA, the CDR3 is TGTGCTCTTGGGGAACTTATAAACCCTTCCTACCGTTGGGGAACGACCACCGATAAACTCATCTTT.

The V call is TRDV1, the J call TRDJ1, with 9 bases aligning to TRDD3. V shed 4 bases and J 0 bases; nucleotides not matched to a gene: 15. Germline CDR1 and CDR2: TSWWSYY and QGS. The CDR3 consists of 19 residues. The CDR3 reads CALGAPPGRGYGYTDKLIF. In DNA form, the CDR3 reads TGTGCTCTTGGGGCGCCCCCGGGCAGGGGATACGGATACACCGATAAACTCATCTTT.

This clone was observed many times. This chain connects TRDV1 to TRDJ1; possibly TRDD2 or TRDD3 for D (8 bases each). The CDR3 has 20 amino acids. From germline, CDR1 is TSWWSYY and CDR2 QGS. The V end was cut by 0 bases, the J end by 4 bases, with 27 bases between. In DNA, the CDR3 is TGTGCTCTTGGGGAACTCCTAACCTTCCTAAGACGGGATACGGTCGATAAACTCATCTTT. It translates to CALGELLTFLRRDTVDKLIF.

This clone was seen a single time. The chain is built from TRDV1 and TRDJ1; D is perhaps TRDD2 (6 bases). Germline CDR1 is TSWWSYY and CDR2 is QGS. Trimming pared 2 bases from V and 3 bases from J, leaving 25 bases between. This CDR3 spans 19 amino acids. The CDR3 here is CALGECFPSGGPAPDKLIF. DNA for the CDR3: TGTGCTCTTGGGGAATGTTTTCCTTCCGGGGGGCCCGCACCCGATAAACTCATCTTT.